A selection of T cell receptor beta chains follows, all from one sample in a study of blood T cell repertoires in COVID-19. Repertoires were generated with immunoSEQ multiplex PCR, while TCRdb's copy carries only in-frame clones and drops some. The sample consists of about 150,000 clones, over 75% of them appearing once. Source material: peripheral blood. Source of these receptors: a man between 60 and 70 years old with COVID-19, enrolled during active disease. The CDR3 runs from the conserved cysteine through the conserved F or W.

J gene: TRBJ2-7; V gene: TRBV30; CDR3 protein: CAWSDREMGSYEQYF
J gene: TRBJ1-3; V gene: TRBV5-6; CDR3 protein: CASQIAGGVNTIYF
J gene: TRBJ2-5; V gene: TRBV7-2; CDR3 protein: CASSSPGLAGGLEETQYF
J gene: TRBJ2-7; V gene: TRBV6-5; CDR3 protein: CATKAGTYEQYF
J gene: TRBJ2-1; V gene: TRBV5-5; CDR3 protein: CASSFRDNSYNEQFF
J gene: TRBJ2-2; V gene: TRBV9; CDR3 protein: CASSVEGTSLTGELFF
J gene: TRBJ1-2; V gene: TRBV18; CDR3 protein: CASSPVTVRNYGYTF
J gene: TRBJ2-7; V gene: TRBV24-1; CDR3 protein: CATSDWGTGSYEQYF
J gene: TRBJ1-1; V gene: TRBV29-1; CDR3 protein: CSVQQVNTEAFF
J gene: TRBJ2-7; V gene: TRBV3-1/TRBV3-2; CDR3 protein: CASSRLSMAGQGTSGYEQYF
J gene: TRBJ1-1; V gene: TRBV21-1; CDR3 protein: CASSKGQGARNTEAFF
J gene: TRBJ1-1; V gene: TRBV7-9; CDR3 protein: CASSERQGGTEAFF
J gene: TRBJ1-1; V gene: TRBV25-1; CDR3 protein: CASKQTGGNTEAFF
J gene: TRBJ2-1; V gene: TRBV6-2/TRBV6-3; CDR3 protein: CASSYPMDRDGDEQFF
J gene: TRBJ2-7; V gene: TRBV18; CDR3 protein: CASSPDIGGEQYF